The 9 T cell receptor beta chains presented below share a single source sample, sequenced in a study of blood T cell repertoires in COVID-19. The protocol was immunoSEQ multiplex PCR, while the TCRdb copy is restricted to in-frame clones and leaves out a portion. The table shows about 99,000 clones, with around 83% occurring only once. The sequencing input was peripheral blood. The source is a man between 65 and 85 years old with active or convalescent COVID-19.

Written as DNA, the CDR3 is TGCAGCGTAGGACACGACTCCTACGAGCAGTACTTC. Translation: CSVGHDSYEQYF. The chain has TRBV29-1 and TRBJ2-7, with a possible D match to TRBD1 (5 bases). The CDR3 consists of 12 residues. CDR1 and CDR2 from the germline V gene are SQVTM and ANQGSEA. V lost 6 bases to trimming and J lost 0 bases, with 9 bases between them.

CDR3 nucleotides: TGTGCCACCACGGGTTCGTCGGGTCAGCCCCAGCATTTT. Its translation is CATTGSSGQPQHF. The chain combines TRBV10-3 with TRBJ1-5; D uncertain. Germline CDR1 ENHRY, CDR2 SYGVKD. The length of the CDR3 is 13 residues. The V and J ends lost 10 bases and 6 bases respectively, with 16 bases between them.

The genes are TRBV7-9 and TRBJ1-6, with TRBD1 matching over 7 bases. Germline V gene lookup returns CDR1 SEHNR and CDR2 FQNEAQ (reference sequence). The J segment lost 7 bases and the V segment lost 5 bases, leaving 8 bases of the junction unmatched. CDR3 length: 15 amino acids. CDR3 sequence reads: CASSPRQGKNSPLHF. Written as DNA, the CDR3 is TGTGCCAGCAGCCCCCGACAGGGTAAAAATTCACCCCTCCACTTT.

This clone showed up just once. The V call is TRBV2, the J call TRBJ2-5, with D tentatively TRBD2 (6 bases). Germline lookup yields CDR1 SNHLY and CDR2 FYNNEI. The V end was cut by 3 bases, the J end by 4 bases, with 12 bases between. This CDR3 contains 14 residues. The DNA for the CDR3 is TGTGCCAGCAGTGAGGGAGGAGGGACAGAGACCCAGTACTTC. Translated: CASSEGGGTETQYF.

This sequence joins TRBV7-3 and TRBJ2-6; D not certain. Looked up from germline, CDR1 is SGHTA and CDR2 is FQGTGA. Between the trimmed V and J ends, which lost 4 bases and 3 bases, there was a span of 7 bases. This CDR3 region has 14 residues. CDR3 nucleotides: TGTGCCAGCAGCTCGGTTGGTGGGGCCAACGTCCTGACTTTC. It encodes CASSSVGGANVLTF.

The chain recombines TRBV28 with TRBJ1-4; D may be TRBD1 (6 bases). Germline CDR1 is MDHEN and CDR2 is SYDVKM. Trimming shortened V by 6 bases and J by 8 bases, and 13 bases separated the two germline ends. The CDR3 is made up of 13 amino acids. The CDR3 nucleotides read TGTGCCAGCAGGTCTACCGGGACAGAAAAACTGTTTTTT. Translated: CASRSTGTEKLFF.

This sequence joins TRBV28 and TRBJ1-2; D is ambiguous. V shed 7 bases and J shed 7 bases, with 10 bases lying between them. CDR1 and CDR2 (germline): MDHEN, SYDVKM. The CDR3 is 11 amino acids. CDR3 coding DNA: TGTGCCAGCATGCGGACTTCTGGCTACACCTTC. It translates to CASMRTSGYTF.

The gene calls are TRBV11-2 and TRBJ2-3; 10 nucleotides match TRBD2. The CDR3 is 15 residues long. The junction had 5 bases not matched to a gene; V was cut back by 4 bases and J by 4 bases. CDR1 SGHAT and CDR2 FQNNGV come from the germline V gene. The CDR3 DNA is TGTGCCAGCAGCTCCCCTCTAGCGGGGGCAGATACGCAGTATTTT. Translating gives CASSSPLAGADTQYF.

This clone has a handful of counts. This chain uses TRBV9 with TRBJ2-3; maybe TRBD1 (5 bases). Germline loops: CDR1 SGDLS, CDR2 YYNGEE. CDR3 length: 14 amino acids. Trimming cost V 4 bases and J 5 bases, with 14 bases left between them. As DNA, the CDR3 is TGTGCCAGCAGCTCGAAAGGGGTTGGAGATACGCAGTATTTT. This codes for CASSSKGVGDTQYF. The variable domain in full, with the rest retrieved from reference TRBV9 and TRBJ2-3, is DSGVTQTPKHLITATGQRVTLRCSPRSGDLSVYWYQQSLDQGLQFLIQYYNGEERAKGNILERFSAQQFPDLHSELNLSSLELGDSALYFCASSSKGVGDTQYFGPGTRLTVL.